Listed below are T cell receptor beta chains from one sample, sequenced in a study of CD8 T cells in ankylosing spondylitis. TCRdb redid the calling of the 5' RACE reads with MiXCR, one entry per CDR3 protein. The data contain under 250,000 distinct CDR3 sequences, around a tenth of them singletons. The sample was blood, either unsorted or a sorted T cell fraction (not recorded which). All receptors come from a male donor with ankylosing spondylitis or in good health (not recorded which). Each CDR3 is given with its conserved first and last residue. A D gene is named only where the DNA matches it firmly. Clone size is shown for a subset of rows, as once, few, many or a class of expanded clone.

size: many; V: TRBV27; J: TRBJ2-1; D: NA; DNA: TGTGCCAGCAGTTTAGCCCCAGGGTACAATGAGCAGTTCTTC; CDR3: CASSLAPGYNEQFF
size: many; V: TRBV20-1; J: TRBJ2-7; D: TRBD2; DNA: TGCAGTCTGGGAGGGCGAAACGAGCAGTACTTC; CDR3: CSLGGRNEQYF
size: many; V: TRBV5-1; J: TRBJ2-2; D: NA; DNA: TGCGCCAGCAGATCCGGGGGTTCAGGCACCGGGGAGCTGTTTTTT; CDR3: CASRSGGSGTGELFF
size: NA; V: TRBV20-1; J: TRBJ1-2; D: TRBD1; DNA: TGCAGTGCCGACCGGGAAGCCGAGACAGGGAACTATGGCTACACCTTC; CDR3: CSADREAETGNYGYTF
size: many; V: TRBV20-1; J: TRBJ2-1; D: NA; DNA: TGCAGTGCTAAACTGCTCGAGACAGGCGCTACCTACAATGAGCAGTTCTTC; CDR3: CSAKLLETGATYNEQFF
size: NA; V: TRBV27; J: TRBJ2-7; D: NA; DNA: TGTGCCAGCAGTTTATCGGCAGTCTACGAGCAGTACTTC; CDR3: CASSLSAVYEQYF
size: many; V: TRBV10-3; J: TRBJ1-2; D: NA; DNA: TGTGCCACTAGAGAGGACCCGAGTGGCTACACCTTC; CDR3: CATREDPSGYTF
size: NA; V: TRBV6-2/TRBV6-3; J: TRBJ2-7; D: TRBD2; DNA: TGTGCCAGCATAGCGGGGTTCTCCTACGAGCAGTACTTC; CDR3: CASIAGFSYEQYF
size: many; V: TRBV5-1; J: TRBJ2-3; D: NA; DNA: TGCGCCAGCAGCTTGGAAACGGCAGATACGCAGTATTTT; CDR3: CASSLETADTQYF
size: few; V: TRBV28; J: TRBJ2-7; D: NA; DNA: TGTGCCAGCAGTTTGGGGACAAGGAGGGGGCAGTACTTC; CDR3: CASSLGTRRGQYF
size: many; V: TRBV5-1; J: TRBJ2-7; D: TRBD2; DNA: TGCGCCAGCTCTTTTATTCTAGCGGGCAACGCTAGGGAGCAGTACTTC; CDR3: CASSFILAGNAREQYF
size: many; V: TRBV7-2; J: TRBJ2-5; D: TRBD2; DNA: TGTGCCAGCAGGACTAGCGGCGTGCAAGAGACCCAGTACTTC; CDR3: CASRTSGVQETQYF
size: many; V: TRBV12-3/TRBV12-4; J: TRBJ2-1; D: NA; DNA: TGTGCCAGCAGGCGGACCAATGAGCAGTTCTTC; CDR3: CASRRTNEQFF
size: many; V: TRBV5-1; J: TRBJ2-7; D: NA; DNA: TGCGCCAGCAGGATGGATTCCTACGAGCAGTACTTC; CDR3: CASRMDSYEQYF
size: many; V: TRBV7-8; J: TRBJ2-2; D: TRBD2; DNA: TGTGCCAGCAGCTTAGGGACTAGCGGGGAGCTGTTTTTT; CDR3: CASSLGTSGELFF
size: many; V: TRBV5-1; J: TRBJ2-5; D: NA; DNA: TGCGCCAGCAGCTTGATGCCGGGAGTTGCCGAGACCCAGTACTTC; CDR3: CASSLMPGVAETQYF
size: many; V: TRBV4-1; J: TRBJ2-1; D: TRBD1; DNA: TGCGCCAGCAGCGGCAGGCCGGGACAGGGTGCCGATGAGCAGTTCTTC; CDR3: CASSGRPGQGADEQFF
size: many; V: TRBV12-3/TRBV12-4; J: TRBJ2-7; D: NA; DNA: TGTGCCAGCAGTTTCTCGGGCGGACACTACGAGCAGTACTTC; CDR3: CASSFSGGHYEQYF
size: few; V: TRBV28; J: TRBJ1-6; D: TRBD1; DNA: TGTGCCAGCAGTCCCCGACAGGGGGCCTATAATTCACCCCTCCACTTT; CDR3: CASSPRQGAYNSPLHF
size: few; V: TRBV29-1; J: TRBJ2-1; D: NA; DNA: TGCAGCTTTACAAAGCCGACTAGGCCGTACAATGAGCAGTTCTTC; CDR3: CSFTKPTRPYNEQFF
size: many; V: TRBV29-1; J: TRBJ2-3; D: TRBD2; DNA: TGCAGCGCGGGCAGCGGGAGTGAGGCCGATACGCAGTATTTT; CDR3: CSAGSGSEADTQYF
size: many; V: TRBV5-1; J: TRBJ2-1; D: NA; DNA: TGCGCCAGCAGAGCGGACTCCTACAATGAGCAGTTCTTC; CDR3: CASRADSYNEQFF
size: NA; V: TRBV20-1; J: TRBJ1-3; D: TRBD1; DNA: TGCAGTGCTAGAGATGGGACAGCCCATGCTGGAAACACCATATATTTT; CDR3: CSARDGTAHAGNTIYF
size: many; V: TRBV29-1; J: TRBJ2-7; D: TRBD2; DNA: TGCAGCGTTGAAGGACTAGCGGGGGCCTTCTACGAGCAGTACTTC; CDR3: CSVEGLAGAFYEQYF
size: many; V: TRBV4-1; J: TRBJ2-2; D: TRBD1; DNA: TGCGCCAGCAGCCAAGAGGGAACAGGGGGGTACACCGGGGAGCTGTTTTTT; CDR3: CASSQEGTGGYTGELFF
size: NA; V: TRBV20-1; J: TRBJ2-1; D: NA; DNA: TGCAGTGCTGGGGGGTGGGATGAGCAGTTCTTC; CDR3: CSAGGWDEQFF
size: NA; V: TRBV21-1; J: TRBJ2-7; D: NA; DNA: TGTGCCAGCAGCGTAAATGGGACAGGGTTACACGAGCAGTACTTC; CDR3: CASSVNGTGLHEQYF
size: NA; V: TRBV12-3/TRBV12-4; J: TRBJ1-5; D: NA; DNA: TGTGCCAGCAGTTTCAACGACAGAATGAATCAGCCCCAGCATTTT; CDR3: CASSFNDRMNQPQHF
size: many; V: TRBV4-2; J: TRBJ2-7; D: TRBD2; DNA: TGTGCCAGCAGCCAAGATGCCCTAGCGGGAGACGAGCAGTACTTC; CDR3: CASSQDALAGDEQYF
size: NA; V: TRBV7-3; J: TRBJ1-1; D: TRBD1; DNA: TGTGCCAGCAGCTTAAACTCCGGTGGACAGGGGGCAAACACTGAAGCTTTCTTT; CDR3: CASSLNSGGQGANTEAFF
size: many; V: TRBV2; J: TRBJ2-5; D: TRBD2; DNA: TGTGCCAGCAGTAACCTACTTAGCGGGGGAGACCAAGAGACCCAGTACTTC; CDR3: CASSNLLSGGDQETQYF
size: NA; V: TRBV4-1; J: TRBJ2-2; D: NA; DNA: TGCGCCAGCAGCCCCTCGCGGACTGCCGGGGAGCTGTTTTTT; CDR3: CASSPSRTAGELFF
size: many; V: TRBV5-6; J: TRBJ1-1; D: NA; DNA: TGTGCCAGCAGCCAAAACAGGGCTGAAGCTTTCTTT; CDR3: CASSQNRAEAFF
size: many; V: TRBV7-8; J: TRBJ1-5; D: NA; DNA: TGTGCCAGCAGCTTTGGACATGGCAATCAGCCCCAGCATTTT; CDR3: CASSFGHGNQPQHF
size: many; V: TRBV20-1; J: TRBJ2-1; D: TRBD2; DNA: TGCAGTGCTAGATCGCGGGGGGACCGGTACAATGAGCAGTTCTTC; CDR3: CSARSRGDRYNEQFF
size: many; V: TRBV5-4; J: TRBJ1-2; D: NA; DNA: TGTGCCAGCAGCCGGAAAGGGGGAAGGGAAAATGGCTACACCTTC; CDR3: CASSRKGGRENGYTF